This T cell receptor (beta chain) stems from a study of OX40 agonist ivuxolimab in advanced cancers. This clone showed up just a few times. The V end lost 6 bases, the J end lost 6 bases, and 8 bases lay between the germline ends. Looked up from germline, CDR1 is SNHLY and CDR2 is FYNNEI. The CDR3 runs 11 residues. The protocol was immunoSEQ multiplex PCR, while the TCRdb copy is restricted to in-frame clones and leaves out a portion. The sample has 43,000 or so clones, approximately 83% seen once. The receptor was derived from an adult with an advanced solid tumor such as melanoma, head and neck, liver or kidney cancer. The chain is built from TRBV2 and TRBJ2-5, with unresolved D. Sequencing was performed on CD4+ or CD8+ T cells sorted from blood, taken in a trial of the OX40 agonist ivuxolimab. In DNA form, the CDR3 reads TGTGCCAGCAGCAGTCTTCAGACCCAGTACTTC. It translates to CASSSLQTQYF. Drawing the rest from reference TRBV2 and TRBJ2-5, the complete variable domain is EPEVTQTPSHQVTQMGQEVILRCVPISNHLYFYWYRQILGQKVEFLVSFYNNEISEKSEIFDDQFSVERPDGSNFTLKIRSTKLEDSAMYFCASSSLQTQYFGPGTRLLVL.